These 6 T cell receptor beta chains originate from one sample sequenced in a study of T cell responses to AZD1222 COVID-19 vaccine. Clones were read by immunoSEQ multiplex PCR, and TCRdb kept only the in-frame ones, dropping some. The repertoire holds some 110,000 clones, with 89% as singletons. Source: peripheral blood, taken on day 0 of AZD1222 vaccination. These receptors came from an adult in good health.

V usage is TRBV19 and J usage is TRBJ1-2, with 8 bases identical to TRBD1. The germline gives CDR1 LNHDA, CDR2 SQIVND (reference sequence). The CDR3 covers 14 residues. Trimming at V came to 8 bases and at J to 7 bases, leaving 12 bases not matched to a gene. The CDR3 DNA reads TGTGCCAGTCTTGGGGACAGGTCCATAGGTGGCTACACCTTC. Its translation is CASLGDRSIGGYTF. Full variable domain (outside the CDR3, taken from reference TRBV19 and TRBJ1-2): DGGITQSPKYLFRKEGQNVTLSCEQNLNHDAMYWYRQDPGQGLRLIYYSQIVNDFQKGDIAEGYSVSREKKESFPLTVTSAQKNPTAFYLCASLGDRSIGGYTFGSGTRLTVV.

V is TRBV5-1 and J is TRBJ2-3, with 7 nucleotides matching TRBD2. Trimming at V came to 4 bases and at J to 4 bases, leaving 3 bases not matched to a gene. Germline CDR1 is SGHRS and CDR2 is YFSETQ. The CDR3 extends over 13 amino acids. The CDR3 spells CASSREDPDTQYF. Here the CDR3 DNA reads TGCGCCAGCAGCCGGGAGGACCCAGATACGCAGTATTTT.

CDR3 DNA: TGTGCCAGCAGCTTAGCGACTAGCGGGGGATACAATGAGCAGTTCTTC. This sequence encodes CASSLATSGGYNEQFF. V gene TRBV11-2 combines with J gene TRBJ2-1; TRBD2 matches 12 bases. Germline V gene sequence: CDR1 SGHAT, CDR2 FQNNGV. With 1 base clipped from V and 4 bases from J, the junction kept 2 bases outside the gene matches. The CDR3 runs to 16 residues.

This clone was counted a single time. J is TRBJ2-7 and V is TRBV4-1; unclear D gene. The ends were cut back, 1 base at V and 0 bases at J, with 13 bases in the middle. CDR3 length: 16 amino acids. The germline gives CDR1 MGHRA, CDR2 YSYEKL. CDR3 region: CASSQVAGRSSYEQYF. The CDR3, as DNA: TGCGCCAGCAGCCAAGTCGCAGGTAGGAGCTCCTACGAGCAGTACTTC.

The V gene is TRBV2, the J gene TRBJ1-2; D is perhaps TRBD1 (5 bases). V dropped 3 bases and J dropped 8 bases, with 16 bases sitting between them. This CDR3 contains 14 residues. Germline V gene sequence: CDR1 SNHLY, CDR2 FYNNEI. CDR3 amino acids: CASSEGRGATGYTF. The CDR3 DNA reads TGTGCCAGCAGTGAGGGCCGAGGGGCTACCGGCTACACCTTC.

V gene TRBV28 combines with J gene TRBJ1-2; perhaps TRBD1 as D (5 bases). Trimming pared 5 bases from V and 8 bases from J, leaving 21 bases between. Germline V gene sequence: CDR1 MDHEN, CDR2 SYDVKM. The CDR3 runs 15 residues. The CDR3 here is CASSPGTAERRGYTF. The DNA for the CDR3 is TGTGCCAGCAGTCCCGGGACGGCCGAGCGGAGGGGCTACACCTTC.